This T cell receptor (beta chain) was profiled in a study of blood T cell repertoires in COVID-19. Study background: The United States, Italy and Spain were the sources of the acute and convalescent COVID-19 samples. Sample material is recorded as cDNA or gDNA derived from T cells, B-cell-depleted T cells, or PBMCs.

In the authors' methods: From reference gene primer amplification, estimates of nucleated cell counts were derived. The data were produced by immunoSEQ multiplex PCR, yet TCRdb's version contains in-frame clones alone and is incomplete. V and J calls and clone size are copied from that table; D and trimming were computed from the DNA. The sample has 60,000 to 75,000 clones, around 89% seen once. Germline lookup yields CDR1 SGHNT and CDR2 YYREEE (reference sequence). The CDR3 is 15 amino acids. V lost 2 bases and J lost 7; bases outside the gene matches: 8. The chain carries TRBV5-4 and TRBJ2-1; 8 bases agree with TRBD2. The receptor was isolated from a human donor in a cohort sampled during active COVID-19. The specimen was peripheral blood. Here the CDR3 DNA reads TGTGCCAGCAGCTTCCCGGGACTAGTGGGGAATGAGCAGTTCTTC. It yields the protein CASSFPGLVGNEQFF.